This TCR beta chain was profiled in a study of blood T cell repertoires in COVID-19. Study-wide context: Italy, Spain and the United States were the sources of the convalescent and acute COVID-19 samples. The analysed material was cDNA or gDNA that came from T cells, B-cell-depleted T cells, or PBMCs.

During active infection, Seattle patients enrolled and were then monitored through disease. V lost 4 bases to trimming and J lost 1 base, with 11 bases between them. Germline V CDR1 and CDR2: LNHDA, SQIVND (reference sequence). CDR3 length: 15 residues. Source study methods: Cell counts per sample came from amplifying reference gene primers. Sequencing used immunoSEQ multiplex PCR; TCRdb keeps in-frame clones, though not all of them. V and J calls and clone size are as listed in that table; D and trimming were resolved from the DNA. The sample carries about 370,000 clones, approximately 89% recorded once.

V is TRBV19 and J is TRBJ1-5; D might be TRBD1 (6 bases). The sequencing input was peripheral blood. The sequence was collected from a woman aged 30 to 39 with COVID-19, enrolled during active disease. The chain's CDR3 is CASSNAGASNQPQHF. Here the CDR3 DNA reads TGTGCCAGTAGTAACGCGGGGGCGAGCAATCAGCCCCAGCATTTT.